Below, 20 T cell receptor beta chains from the same sample are listed, as sequenced in a study of early T cells in non-severe SARS-CoV-2 infection. TCRdb independently ran MiXCR on the 5' RACE reads; one entry per CDR3 protein. This table holds tens of thousands of distinct CDR3 sequences, roughly 4.5% found once. Sequencing was done on a sample of whole blood. The receptors here all came from an adult who was a healthcare worker with PCR-confirmed SARS-CoV-2 infection or an uninfected control (not recorded which).

Ten or more counts support this clonotype. The gene calls are TRBV4-1 and TRBJ1-5, with D perhaps matching TRBD1 (5 bases). CDR1 and CDR2 from the germline V gene are MGHRA and YSYEKL. The germline V and J ends were trimmed by 1 base and 4 bases, with 8 bases remaining between them. This CDR3 spans 14 amino acids. The CDR3 region has the DNA TGCGCCAGCAGCCAAGGACAGCGAAATCAGCCCCAGCATTTT. Encoded protein: CASSQGQRNQPQHF.

The table lists this clonotype with many counts. The CDR3 DNA reads as TGTGCCAGCAACAGTGTGAACACTGAAGCTTTCTTT. Translation gives CASNSVNTEAFF. The chain combines TRBV6-2 or TRBV6-3 with TRBJ1-1; D uncertain. Germline lookup yields CDR1 MNHEY and CDR2 SVGEGT. The CDR3 spans 12 residues. V lost 7 bases to trimming and J lost 0 bases, with 6 bases between them.

This clonotype came up once. Being one base from a much bigger clone, this may be a read error. This chain connects TRBV7-9 to TRBJ2-3; D gene ambiguous. The germline V gene encodes CDR1 SEHNR and CDR2 FQNEAQ (reference sequence). The CDR3 sequence is 16 residues long. As DNA, the CDR3 is TGTGTCAGCAGCCTCCTCAGACTGGGTTCCACAGATACGCAGTATTTT. Translated, it gives CVSSLLRLGSTDTQYF.

The sample holds many counts of this clonotype. The chain has TRBV12-3 or TRBV12-4 and TRBJ2-5; D possibly matches TRBD1 or TRBD2 (6 bases each). V gave up 3 bases and J gave up 5 bases, with 10 bases separating them. The CDR3 length is 13 residues. The CDR3 loop is CASSFSGGETQYF. Written as DNA, the CDR3 is TGTGCCAGCAGTTTTTCCGGGGGCGAGACCCAGTACTTC.

This clonotype has more than one count but fewer than ten. V is TRBV18 and J is TRBJ2-7; perhaps TRBD1 as D (5 bases). Germline loops: CDR1 KGHSH, CDR2 LQKENI. The ends were cut back, 3 bases at V and 2 bases at J, with 11 bases in the middle. The CDR3 contains 14 residues. CDR3 nucleotides: TGTGCCAGCTCACCTACCAGGGTTACCTACGAGCAGTACTTC. It codes for CASSPTRVTYEQYF.

In its sample, this clonotype was seen a few times. The chain has TRBV7-2 and TRBJ1-2; D is unclear. V gave up 5 bases and J gave up 2 bases, with 9 bases separating them. CDR1 SGHTA and CDR2 FQGNSA come from the germline V gene. This CDR3 region has 13 residues. As DNA, the CDR3 is TGTGCCAGCAGCCCTGACACCAACTATGGCTACACCTTC. As protein: CASSPDTNYGYTF.

This clonotype occurred many times. The chain combines TRBV19 with TRBJ1-6; D is uncertain. Germline CDR1 LNHDA, CDR2 SQIVND (reference sequence). CDR3 length equals 16 residues. V lost 3 bases, J lost 6 bases, and 15 bases lay in between. In nucleotides, the CDR3 is TGTGCCAGTAGTATTGCATCGCCGAAGGGTAATTCACCCCTCCACTTT. Translating it yields CASSIASPKGNSPLHF.

This clonotype came up a few times. The chain joins TRBV4-1 to TRBJ2-4; TRBD1 might be the D (5 bases). CDR1 is MGHRA, CDR2 YSYEKL, per germline. CDR3 length equals 18 residues. Trimming removed 0 bases at V and 0 bases at J, with 15 bases between. CDR3 sequence (DNA): TGCGCCAGCAGCCAAGACCCCCCTGGGGCCATAGCCAAAAACATTCAGTACTTC. Its translation: CASSQDPPGAIAKNIQYF.

This clonotype was counted many times. The chain is built from TRBV3-1 and TRBJ1-2; 9 positions match TRBD1. V trimming: 3 bases; J trimming: 9 bases; junction bases outside the gene matches: 14. CDR1 is LGHDT, CDR2 YNNKEL, per germline (reference sequence). This CDR3 is 16 amino acids long. This CDR3 is CASSHSPYRGLLSYTF. The CDR3 coding sequence is TGTGCCAGCAGCCATTCCCCCTACAGGGGGCTATTGAGCTACACCTTC.

This clonotype turned up a few times. This chain joins TRBV11-2 and TRBJ2-1; D is possibly TRBD1 (6 bases). V shed 1 base and J shed 6 bases, with 10 bases lying between them. Germline V gene data show CDR1 as SGHAT and CDR2 as FQNNGV. This CDR3 has 14 amino acids. DNA for the CDR3: TGTGCCAGCAGCTTAGGGGGGCCTAGCAATGAGCAGTTCTTC. Residues: CASSLGGPSNEQFF.

The V and J genes are TRBV5-5 and TRBJ2-1; D remains unclear. V lost 2 bases and J lost 6, with 9 bases in between. Germline V CDR1 and CDR2: SGHKS, YYEKEE (reference sequence). The CDR3 is 13 amino acids. CDR3 in DNA: TGTGCCAGCAGCTTAGGAATCTTCAATGAGCAGTTCTTC. Encoded protein: CASSLGIFNEQFF.

This clonotype was seen more than once but under ten times. The chain employs TRBV21-1 and TRBJ2-3; the D segment call TRBD2 is taken from the table without a DNA check. TRBV21-1 is recorded as a pseudogene. The CDR3 spans 11 residues. This CDR3 is CASTLGDTQYF. CDR3 DNA sequence: TGTGCCAGCACCCTCGGGGATACGCAGTATTTT.

At least ten counts were recorded for this clonotype. The chain links TRBV19 to TRBJ2-5; D is tentatively TRBD1 or TRBD2 (5 bases each). V was shortened by 3 bases and J by 3 bases, with 11 bases between the two germline ends. The CDR3 consists of 14 residues. CDR1 LNHDA and CDR2 SQIVND come from the germline V gene (reference sequence). In nucleotides, the CDR3 is TGTGCCAGTAGTATTAGTGGGACCGAAGAGACCCAGTACTTC. Encoded protein: CASSISGTEETQYF.

This clonotype was seen ten or more times. This rearrangement joins TRBV19 to TRBJ1-1; TRBD1 agrees at 9 bases. The J segment lost 4 bases and the V segment lost 5 bases, leaving 8 bases of the junction unmatched. Germline CDR1 is LNHDA and CDR2 is SQIVND (reference sequence). This CDR3 has 15 amino acids. The CDR3 region has the DNA TGTGCCAGTAGTTCCCGGACAGGGGAGAGCACTGAAGCTTTCTTT. It specifies CASSSRTGESTEAFF.

This clonotype was seen at least ten times. The V gene is TRBV7-8, the J gene TRBJ2-7; weak D call: TRBD1 (6 bases). Germline assignment: CDR1 SGHVS and CDR2 FQNEAQ. This CDR3 has 15 residues. V was trimmed by 5 bases and J by 3 bases, leaving 17 bases between them. CDR3 coding DNA: TGTGCCAGCAGCCCCTATGGGACATCCCGCTACGAGCAGTACTTC. It is translated as CASSPYGTSRYEQYF.

A word on this clonotype: A single base separates this from a much larger clone, so it may be a read error. The rearrangement links TRBV19 to TRBJ2-1; D gene unclear. The CDR3 is made up of 15 amino acids. CDR1 is LNHDA and CDR2 is SQIVND in the germline V gene (reference sequence). The CDR3 spells CACSISLVSYNEQFF. DNA of the CDR3: TGTGCCTGTAGTATCTCTTTGGTCTCCTACAATGAGCAGTTCTTC.

This clonotype was seen ten or more times. V is TRBV12-3 or TRBV12-4 and J is TRBJ1-1; no definite D call. This CDR3 comprises 12 residues. The V end was cut by 6 bases, the J end by 1 base, with 6 bases between. CDR3 sequence reads: CASSPRNTEAFF. The CDR3 region has the DNA TGTGCCAGCAGCCCCAGGAACACTGAAGCTTTCTTT.

The table lists this clonotype with many counts. This chain uses TRBV3-1 with TRBJ1-2; D uncertain. V lost 0 bases and J lost 4, with 3 bases in between. The CDR3 has 12 amino acids. Per germline, CDR1 LGHDT and CDR2 YNNKEL (reference sequence). The CDR3 is CASSQDIYGYTF. CDR3 DNA sequence: TGTGCCAGCAGCCAAGACATCTATGGCTACACCTTC.

This clonotype was seen at least ten times. Being one base from a much bigger clone, this may be a read error. The chain recombines TRBV20-1 with TRBJ2-3; D possibly corresponds to TRBD2 (6 bases). Deletions cut 3 bases from V and 1 base from J, with 8 bases between. Germline V gene data show CDR1 as DFQATT and CDR2 as SNEGSKA (reference sequence). The CDR3 loop spans 13 amino acids. CDR3 in DNA: TGCAGTGCTAGCGGGGAGGGCACAGATACGCAGTATTTT. The encoded protein is CSASGEGTDTQYF.

Many counts were recorded for this clonotype. V is TRBV20-1 and J is TRBJ2-5, with D tentatively TRBD1 (6 bases). Germline assignment: CDR1 DFQATT and CDR2 SNEGSKA (reference sequence). This CDR3 comprises 12 residues. Trimming pared 6 bases from V and 2 bases from J, leaving 10 bases between. In DNA form, the CDR3 reads TGCAGTGCCAGGGGCGTACAAGAGACCCAGTACTTC. Encoded protein: CSARGVQETQYF.